The 20 T cell receptor beta chains below all came from one sample that was sequenced in a study of T cells after yellow fever vaccination. TCRdb reanalysed the 5' RACE reads using MiXCR and keeps one entry per CDR3 protein. This sample has under 350,000 distinct CDR3 sequences, with about 4% found just once. The source material was PBMCs, sampled 5 days after the yellow fever booster vaccination. The receptors here all came from a man aged 18 to 35 who received the YFV17D yellow fever vaccine.

The chain combines TRBV5-1 with TRBJ2-5; 13 bases match TRBD2. The CDR3 covers 17 residues. The ends lost 2 bases at V and 1 base at J; junction bases unmatched: 5. Per the germline V gene, CDR1 is SGHRS and CDR2 is YFSETQ. The CDR3 nucleotides read TGCGCCAGCAGCTTCGGGACTAGCGGGGTGACCCAAGAGACCCAGTACTTC. This translates into CASSFGTSGVTQETQYF.

This clonotype was found many times. The chain employs TRBV12-3 or TRBV12-4 and TRBJ1-4; D unclear. V dropped 0 bases and J dropped 4 bases, with 6 bases sitting between them. This CDR3 is built from 14 residues. Here the CDR3 DNA reads TGTGCCAGCAGTTTAGCCGGGCTTAATGAAAAACTGTTTTTT. Encoded protein: CASSLAGLNEKLFF.

This clonotype came up many times. This chain connects TRBV12-3 or TRBV12-4 to TRBJ2-3; 7 bases are a match to TRBD2. The V segment lost 6 bases and the J segment 2 bases; nucleotides outside the gene matches: 11. The CDR3 has 16 amino acids. For the CDR3, the DNA is TGTGCCAGCAGACCCCGTTGGGCGGGAGACACAGATACGCAGTATTTT. Its protein product is CASRPRWAGDTDTQYF.

The genes are TRBV15 and TRBJ1-2, with D hard to call. This CDR3 has 13 amino acids. Trimming left V 0 bases short and J 3 bases short, with 5 bases between. Germline lookup yields CDR1 LNHNV and CDR2 YYDKDF (reference sequence). CDR3 sequence: CATSRDIYYGYTF. In DNA form, the CDR3 reads TGTGCCACCAGCAGAGATATCTACTATGGCTACACCTTC. Supplemented by reference TRBV15 and TRBJ1-2, the full variable domain reads DAMVIQNPRYQVTQFGKPVTLSCSQTLNHNVMYWYQQKSSQAPKLLFHYYDKDFNNEADTPDNFQSRRPNTSFCFLDIRSPGLGDTAMYLCATSRDIYYGYTFGSGTRLTVV.

The sample holds many counts of this clonotype. This chain links TRBV7-2 with TRBJ2-1; possibly TRBD2 for D (5 bases). CDR1 and CDR2 from the germline V gene are SGHTA and FQGNSA. V was pared by 1 base and J by 12 bases, with 16 bases between. This CDR3 comprises 14 residues. CDR3 region: CASSLGLGVHAQFF. The CDR3 DNA follows: TGTGCCAGCAGCTTAGGGCTCGGGGTTCATGCGCAGTTCTTC.

This clonotype was seen a few times. The V gene is TRBV7-9, the J gene TRBJ1-2; D uncertain. Germline values: CDR1 SEHNR, CDR2 FQNEAQ (reference sequence). This CDR3 is built from 14 residues. V lost 1 base and J 8 bases, leaving 14 bases between the germline ends. CDR3 loop: CASSLEGVWRGYTF. Written as DNA, the CDR3 is TGTGCCAGCAGCTTAGAGGGCGTGTGGCGAGGCTACACCTTC.

The chain has TRBV5-1 and TRBJ2-1; no clear D gene. V lost 7 bases and J lost 7, with 24 bases in between. The CDR3 is made up of 16 amino acids. Germline CDR1 SGHRS, CDR2 YFSETQ. The DNA for the CDR3 is TGCGCCAGCGAACATTACCCGGCCGAGGCGCGTAATGAGCAGTTCTTC. It encodes CASEHYPAEARNEQFF.

This chain connects TRBV7-2 to TRBJ2-1; 8 nucleotides agree with TRBD1. Germline values: CDR1 SGHTA, CDR2 FQGNSA. The V gene end was trimmed by 4 bases and the J gene end by 2 bases; junction bases not matched to a gene: 4. CDR3 length: 15 amino acids. The CDR3 sequence: CASSSTGDAYNEQFF. CDR3 in DNA: TGTGCCAGCAGCTCGACAGGGGACGCCTACAATGAGCAGTTCTTC.

At least ten counts were recorded for this clonotype. The J gene is TRBJ2-3, the V gene TRBV29-1; D ambiguous. Germline CDR1 SQVTM, CDR2 ANQGSEA. Trimming took 5 bases from V and 2 from J, leaving 11 bases between them. This CDR3 comprises 13 residues. DNA of the CDR3: TGCAGCGTTAGGCGGCCCCTCACAGATACGCAGTATTTT. Translated: CSVRRPLTDTQYF.

This clonotype was seen ten or more times. The chain employs TRBV5-1 and TRBJ1-3; D is ambiguous. This CDR3 is built from 15 residues. Germline V gives CDR1 SGHRS, CDR2 YFSETQ. V shed 0 bases and J shed 2 bases, with 9 bases lying between them. The CDR3 DNA follows: TGCGCCAGCAGCTTGGAGGGCTTGGCTGGAAACACCATATATTTT. Translated, it gives CASSLEGLAGNTIYF.

This clonotype was observed many times. This chain joins TRBV6-2 or TRBV6-3 and TRBJ2-5; no reliable D call. The germline V gene has CDR1 MNHEY and CDR2 SVGEGT. The CDR3 length is 14 residues. The ends were cut back, 0 bases at V and 5 bases at J, with 10 bases in the middle. The CDR3 here is CASSYSQMGETQYF. The CDR3 DNA is TGTGCCAGCAGTTACTCGCAAATGGGGGAGACCCAGTACTTC.

This chain links TRBV6-5 with TRBJ2-5; D is possibly TRBD2 (5 bases). Germline V gene sequence: CDR1 MNHEY, CDR2 SVGAGI. Trimming removed 2 bases at V and 4 bases at J, with 11 bases between. This CDR3 spans 14 amino acids. CDR3 DNA: TGTGCCAGCAGTTACCCGGCTAGCCCAGAGACCCAGTACTTC. Protein sequence: CASSYPASPETQYF.

This clonotype was detected a few times. This rearrangement joins TRBV27 to TRBJ1-2; 7 nucleotides line up with TRBD1. Looked up from germline, CDR1 is MNHEY and CDR2 is SMNVEV (reference sequence). The CDR3 loop spans 10 amino acids. Trimming cost V 9 bases and J 5 bases; bases outside gene matches: 0. The CDR3 coding sequence is TGTGCCAGACAGGGGTATGGCTACACCTTC. Translating it yields CARQGYGYTF.

This clonotype was seen at least ten times. The rearrangement joins TRBV7-9 to TRBJ2-3; D gene uncertain. With 4 bases removed from V and 10 bases from J, the gap between germline ends came to 15 bases. Germline values: CDR1 SEHNR, CDR2 FQNEAQ (reference sequence). The CDR3 extends over 13 amino acids. The CDR3 loop is CASSSPSVGAQYF. The CDR3 DNA follows: TGTGCCAGCAGCTCCCCCTCAGTTGGGGCGCAGTATTTT. Supplemented by reference TRBV7-9 and TRBJ2-3, the full variable domain reads DTGVSQNPRHKITKRGQNVTFRCDPISEHNRLYWYRQTLGQGPEFLTYFQNEAQLEKSRLLSDRFSAERPKGSFSTLEIQRTEQGDSAMYLCASSSPSVGAQYFGPGTRLTVL.

At least ten counts were recorded for this clonotype. The chain couples TRBV12-3 or TRBV12-4 to TRBJ2-7; 14 bases match TRBD2. CDR3 size: 18 residues. The V gene end was trimmed by 6 bases and the J gene end by 1 base; junction bases not matched to a gene: 11. Here the CDR3 DNA reads TGTGCCAGCAGAGACCCGGGGACTAGCGGGGGAGTGTCCTACGAGCAGTACGTC. Translation gives CASRDPGTSGGVSYEQYV.

This clonotype was counted at least ten times. V gene TRBV7-2 combines with J gene TRBJ2-2; a possible D gene is TRBD2 (6 bases). CDR3 length: 13 amino acids. Deletions cut 5 bases from V and 6 bases from J, with 10 bases between. Germline CDR1 reads SGHTA; CDR2 reads FQGNSA. As DNA, the CDR3 is TGTGCCAGCAGCCGGGGGTCTTCCGGGGAGCTGTTTTTT. Translated, it gives CASSRGSSGELFF.

This clonotype was counted many times. The chain has TRBV5-1 and TRBJ2-7; perhaps TRBD1 as D (6 bases). There are 13 residues in the CDR3. V dropped 4 bases and J dropped 4 bases, with 12 bases sitting between them. CDR1 and CDR2 (germline): SGHRS, YFSETQ. In DNA form, the CDR3 reads TGCGCCAGCAGCAGCAGGGGCTCATACGAGCAGTACTTC. This codes for CASSSRGSYEQYF. Full variable domain (remainder filled in from reference TRBV5-1 and TRBJ2-7): KAGVTQTPRYLIKTRGQQVTLSCSPISGHRSVSWYQQTPGQGLQFLFEYFSETQRNKGNFPGRFSGRQFSNSRSEMNVSTLELGDSALYLCASSSRGSYEQYFGPGTRLTVT.

This clonotype was counted ten times or more. The CDR3 DNA sequence: TGTGCCAGCAGTGCGGAGAACACCGGGGAGCTGTTTTTT. Translated, it gives CASSAENTGELFF. This chain connects TRBV6-1 to TRBJ2-2; D is uncertain. This CDR3 has 13 residues. CDR1 and CDR2 from the germline V gene are MNHNS and SASEGT. Trimming took 4 bases from V and 1 from J, leaving 4 bases between them.

There are many counts of this clonotype. V is TRBV20-1 and J is TRBJ2-2, with 8 nucleotides matching TRBD2. The CDR3 runs 14 residues. Trimming took 5 bases from V and 3 from J; bases not matched to a gene: 5. Germline assignment: CDR1 DFQATT and CDR2 SNEGSKA (reference sequence). CDR3 loop: CSASAGGHTGELFF. CDR3 DNA sequence: TGCAGTGCTTCGGCGGGGGGCCACACCGGGGAGCTGTTTTTT.

This clonotype has more than one count but fewer than ten. The chain has TRBV4-2 and TRBJ2-1, with unresolved D. CDR1 and CDR2 (germline): LGHNA, YNFKEQ. The CDR3 spans 13 residues. V was cut by 0 bases and J by 10 bases, with 10 bases left in between. CDR3 DNA: TGTGCCAGCAGCCAAGATCCGGGTTACGAGCAGTTCTTC. This encodes CASSQDPGYEQFF.